The clone carrying this T cell receptor beta chain was picked up many times. This sample stems from a study of regulatory T cells in long-lasting Graves disease. This CDR3 comprises 12 residues. Germline CDR1 and CDR2: SQVTM and ANQGSEA. V lost 7 bases and J lost 8, with 17 bases in between. Arm-PCR of CDR3 regions with iRepertoire HTBI primers generated TCR beta libraries. TCRdb fed the multiplex PCR reads into MiXCR, producing one record per CDR3 protein. The sample includes hundreds of thousands of distinct CDR3 sequences, roughly 23% of them seen just once. The time point: persistent/refractory GD, antithyroid drugs over 5 years with positive TRAb. PBMC RNA was the source of the TCR library.

This material consisted of peripheral blood mononuclear cells (PBMCs), taken when the disease was refractory, from a patient treated with antithyroid drugs. The V and J genes are TRBV29-1 and TRBJ2-5, with D maybe TRBD2 (5 bases). The sequence derives from a female donor with Graves disease. CDR3 sequence (DNA): TGCAGCGCCTTGAGGCCCCGGGAAACCCAGTACTTC. Amino acids: CSALRPRETQYF.